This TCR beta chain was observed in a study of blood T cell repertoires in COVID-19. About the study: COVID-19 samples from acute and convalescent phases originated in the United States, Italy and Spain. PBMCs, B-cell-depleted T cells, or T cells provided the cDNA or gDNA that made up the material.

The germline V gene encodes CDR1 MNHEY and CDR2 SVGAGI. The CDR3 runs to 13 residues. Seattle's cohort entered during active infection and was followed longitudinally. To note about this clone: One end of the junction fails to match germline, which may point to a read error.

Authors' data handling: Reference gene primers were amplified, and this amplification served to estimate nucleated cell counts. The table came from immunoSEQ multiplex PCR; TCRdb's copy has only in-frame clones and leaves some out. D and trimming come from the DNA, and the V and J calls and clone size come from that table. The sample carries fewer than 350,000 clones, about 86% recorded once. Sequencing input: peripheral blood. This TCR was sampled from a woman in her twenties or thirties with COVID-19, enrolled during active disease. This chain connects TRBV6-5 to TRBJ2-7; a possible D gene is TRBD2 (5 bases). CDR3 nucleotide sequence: TGTGCCAGCAGTTCATCCCCGGGCGGGCAAAGAGACTTC. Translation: CASSSSPGGQRDF.